The entry that follows covers one T cell receptor beta chain sequence. Its target is unknown. These data belong to a study of CD8+ T cells in alopecia areata. Treatment here: oral pan-JAK inhibitor, 5-10 mg twice daily. Separation by sorting yielded CD4+ and CD8+ T cells from PBMCs. V lost 5 bases, J lost 4 bases, and 13 bases lay in between. CDR3 length: 14 residues. Germline loops: CDR1 SEHNR, CDR2 FQNEAQ (reference sequence). As the sequencing template, cDNA was produced by extracting RNA and reverse transcribing it. Assay: immunoSEQ multiplex PCR; the TCRdb copy retains only in-frame clones and omits some. Of around 270,000 clones in the sample, roughly 50% were seen once. Study conclusions and caveats: Relative to mice, TCR sharing across patients was less clear, a difference possibly HLA-related. Higher clonality than in normal scalp was seen in lesional scalp, especially alopecia totalis/universalis.

The sequence was obtained from a human donor with alopecia areata. V and J are TRBV7-9 and TRBJ2-3; D gene uncertain. Sequencing used CD4+ T cells sorted from blood, obtained at week 24, from a patient treated with tofacitinib. The CDR3 protein is CASSTLQVSDTQYF. CDR3 coding DNA: TGTGCCAGCAGCACGCTCCAGGTGTCAGATACGCAGTATTTT.